This T cell receptor beta chain was identified in a study of cytotoxic CD8 clonotypes in ibrutinib-treated CLL. Sequencing used immunoSEQ multiplex PCR; TCRdb keeps in-frame clones, though not all of them. The table shows about 160,000 clones, with roughly 84% occurring only once. Germline V gene data show CDR1 as SGHTA and CDR2 as FQGNSA. This CDR3 spans 15 amino acids. The ends lost 5 bases at V and 12 bases at J; junction bases unmatched: 14. The TCR originated in a human donor with chronic lymphocytic leukemia. The starting material was PBMCs, obtained at disease progression, from a patient treated with ibrutinib. The chain employs TRBV7-2 and TRBJ1-4; 8 bases match TRBD1. CDR3 DNA: TGTGCCAGCAGCCAGTCCCGGGACAGGAACAATGAACTGTTTTTT. The encoded protein is CASSQSRDRNNELFF.